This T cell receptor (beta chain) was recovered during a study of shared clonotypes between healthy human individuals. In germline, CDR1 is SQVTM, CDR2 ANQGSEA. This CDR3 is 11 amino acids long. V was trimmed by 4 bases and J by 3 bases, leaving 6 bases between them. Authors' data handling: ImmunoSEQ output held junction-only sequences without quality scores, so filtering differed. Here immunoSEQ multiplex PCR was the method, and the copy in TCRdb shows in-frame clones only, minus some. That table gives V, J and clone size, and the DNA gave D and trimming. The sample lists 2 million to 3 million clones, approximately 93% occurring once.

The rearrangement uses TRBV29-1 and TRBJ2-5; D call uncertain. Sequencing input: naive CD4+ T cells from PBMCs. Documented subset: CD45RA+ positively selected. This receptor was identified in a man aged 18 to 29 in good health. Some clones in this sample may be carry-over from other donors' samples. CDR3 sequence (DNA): TGCAGCGTTGTCCCTGAAGAGACCCAGTACTTC. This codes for CSVVPEETQYF.